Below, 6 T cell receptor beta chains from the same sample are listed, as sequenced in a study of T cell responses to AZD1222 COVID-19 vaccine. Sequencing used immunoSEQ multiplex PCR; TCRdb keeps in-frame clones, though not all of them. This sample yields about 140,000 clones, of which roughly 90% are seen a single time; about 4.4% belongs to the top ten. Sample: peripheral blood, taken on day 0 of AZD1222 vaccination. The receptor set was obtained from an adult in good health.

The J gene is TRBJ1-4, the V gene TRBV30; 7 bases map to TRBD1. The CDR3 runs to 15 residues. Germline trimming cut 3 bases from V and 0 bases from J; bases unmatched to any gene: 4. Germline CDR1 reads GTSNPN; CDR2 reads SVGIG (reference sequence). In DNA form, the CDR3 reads TGTGCCTGGAGGACAGGGACCGCAACTAATGAAAAACTGTTTTTT. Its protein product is CAWRTGTATNEKLFF.

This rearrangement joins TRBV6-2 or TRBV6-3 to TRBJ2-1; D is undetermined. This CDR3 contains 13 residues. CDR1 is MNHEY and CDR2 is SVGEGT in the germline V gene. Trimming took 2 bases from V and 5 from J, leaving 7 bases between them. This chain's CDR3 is CASSYDSHNEQFF. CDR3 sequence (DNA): TGTGCCAGCAGTTACGATTCCCACAATGAGCAGTTCTTC.

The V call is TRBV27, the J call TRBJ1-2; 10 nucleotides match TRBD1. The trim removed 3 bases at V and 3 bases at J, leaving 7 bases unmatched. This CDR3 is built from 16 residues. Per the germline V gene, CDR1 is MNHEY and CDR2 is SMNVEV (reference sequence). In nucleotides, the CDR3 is TGTGCCAGCAGTTTCTTGGACAGGGGGAGTGACTATGGCTACACCTTC. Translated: CASSFLDRGSDYGYTF.

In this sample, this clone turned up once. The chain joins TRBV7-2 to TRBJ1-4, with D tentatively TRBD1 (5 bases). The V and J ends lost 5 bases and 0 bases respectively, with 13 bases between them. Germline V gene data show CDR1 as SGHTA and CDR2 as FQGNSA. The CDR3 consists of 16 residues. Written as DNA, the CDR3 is TGTGCCAGCAGCCCCCGGGGACCTTCAACTAATGAAAAACTGTTTTTT. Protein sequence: CASSPRGPSTNEKLFF.

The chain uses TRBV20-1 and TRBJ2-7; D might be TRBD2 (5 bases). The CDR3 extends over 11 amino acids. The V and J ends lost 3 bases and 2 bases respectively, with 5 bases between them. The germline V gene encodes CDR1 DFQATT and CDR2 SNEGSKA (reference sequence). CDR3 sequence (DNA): TGCAGTGCTAGCGGGGCCTACGAGCAGTACTTC. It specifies CSASGAYEQYF.

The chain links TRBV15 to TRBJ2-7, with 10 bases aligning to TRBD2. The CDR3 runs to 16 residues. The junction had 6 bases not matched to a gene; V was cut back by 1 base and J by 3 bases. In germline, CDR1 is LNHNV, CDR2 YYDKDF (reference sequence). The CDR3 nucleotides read TGTGCCACCAGCAGAGTTCCCAGGACTAGCGGCTACGAGCAGTACTTC. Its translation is CATSRVPRTSGYEQYF.